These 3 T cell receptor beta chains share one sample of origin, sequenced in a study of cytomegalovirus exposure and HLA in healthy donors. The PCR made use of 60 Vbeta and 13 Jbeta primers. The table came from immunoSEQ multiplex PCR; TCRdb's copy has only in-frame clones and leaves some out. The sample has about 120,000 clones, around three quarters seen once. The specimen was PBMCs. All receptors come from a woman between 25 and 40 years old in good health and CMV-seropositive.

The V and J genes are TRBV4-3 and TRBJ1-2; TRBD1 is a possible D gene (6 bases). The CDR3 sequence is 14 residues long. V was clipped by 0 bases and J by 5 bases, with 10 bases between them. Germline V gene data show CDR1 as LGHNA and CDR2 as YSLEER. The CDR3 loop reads CASSQDRGGYGYTF. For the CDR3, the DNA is TGCGCCAGCAGCCAAGACAGGGGAGGGTATGGCTACACCTTC.

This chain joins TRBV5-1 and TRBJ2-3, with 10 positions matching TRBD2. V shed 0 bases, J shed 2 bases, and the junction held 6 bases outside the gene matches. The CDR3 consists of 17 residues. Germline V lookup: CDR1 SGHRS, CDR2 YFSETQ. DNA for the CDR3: TGCGCCAGCAGCTTGGCCGCAAGCGGGGGGGTCACAGATACGCAGTATTTT. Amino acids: CASSLAASGGVTDTQYF.

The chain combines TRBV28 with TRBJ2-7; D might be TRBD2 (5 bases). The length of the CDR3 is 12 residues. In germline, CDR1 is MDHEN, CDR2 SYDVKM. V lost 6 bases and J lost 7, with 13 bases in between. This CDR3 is CASSFPRGEQYF. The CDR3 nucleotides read TGTGCCAGCAGCTTTCCCCGGGGAGAGCAGTACTTC.